This T cell receptor beta chain was profiled in a study of cytomegalovirus exposure and HLA in healthy donors. The study, taken as a whole, reports: In vitro experiments confirmed that a few CMV-associated chains were specific for CMV antigens. As a later analysis showed, a missense DCLRE1C variant was linked to trimming of TCR beta V- and J-genes. Presence/absence analyses assumed roughly uniform sequencing depth across donors, which may not hold.

60 Vbeta and 13 Jbeta primers were used in PCR. Method: immunoSEQ multiplex PCR; TCRdb's copy keeps in-frame clones and lacks some. The profile covers roughly 180,000 clones, with 80% appearing a single time and just over 4.5% taken by the ten largest. Germline V gene data show CDR1 as SGDLS and CDR2 as YYNGEE. Losses at the gene ends were 0 bases for V and 6 bases for J; bases not matched to a gene: 8. CDR3 length: 17 amino acids. In regard to this clone: Its cognate antigen is unknown.

This TCR was sampled from a woman between 45 and 65 years old in good health and CMV-seropositive. The sample was PBMCs. V gene TRBV9 combines with J gene TRBJ2-2, with 10 bases fitting TRBD1. CDR3 protein: CASSVVWDRGEAGELFF. The CDR3 DNA reads as TGTGCCAGCAGCGTAGTGTGGGACAGGGGAGAGGCCGGGGAGCTGTTTTTT.